The clone carrying this T cell receptor beta chain was recorded once. The antigen is unknown. CDR3 length equals 15 residues. The V gene's germline CDR1 is SEHNR and CDR2 FQNEAQ (reference sequence). Trimming cost V 7 bases and J 12 bases; bases outside gene matches: 15. The data stem from a study of blood T cells in healthy people across ages. The study, taken as a whole, reports: Measured against age, TCR beta diversity per million T cells decreased in a roughly linear manner. Percentage of naive T cells showed a strong correlation with TCR beta diversity.

Together with a sample-barcoded 5' primer, a J-beta primer mix was included in a second PCR lasting about 7 to 11 cycles. TCRdb re-called the 5' RACE reads with MiXCR, one entry per CDR3 protein. The repertoire holds about 1.5 million distinct CDR3 sequences, with 42% as singletons. This sequence originates from a woman aged 18-29 years in good health. The source material was blood. The chain has TRBV7-9 and TRBJ2-1; TRBD1 matches 10 bases. The CDR3 DNA sequence: TGTGCCAGCACCGAACCCGGGACAGGGGTATCTGGGCAGTTCTTC. Translating gives CASTEPGTGVSGQFF.